This T cell receptor beta chain was captured in a study of T cells in Graves' hyperthyroidism and ophthalmopathy (dated by TCRdb to the late 2010s). For the wider study: Peripheral blood was collected at initial diagnosis, before any treatment. Thyroid tissue and blood T-cell repertoires from six or seven Graves' hyperthyroidism patients were also compared in the study. For training and testing, the 95 to 100 patients in the discovery cohort were randomly divided in a 7:3 ratio. To identify distinguishing TCR V-J signatures, a discovery cohort of around 98 patients was used, comprising 40 to 45 with Graves' ophthalmopathy and 57 with stable Graves' hyperthyroidism. The paper describes TCR Vbeta CDR3 sequencing of more than 120 peripheral blood samples, made up of some 40 ophthalmopathy patients, more than 70 hyperthyroidism patients and about 17 progressor patients. After blood sampling, hyperthyroidism patients were treated with methimazole at a starting dose of 30 mg daily, and ophthalmopathy patients were treated with high-dose intravenous methylprednisolone. An independent validation cohort of about 20 hyperthyroidism patients and approximately 16 patients who later progressed to ophthalmopathy tested prospective prediction of ophthalmopathy. Paper-wide results and their limitations: Most expanded thyroid clonotypes (frequency above 0.001) were also detected in blood, suggesting blood repertoires may reflect thyroid immune responses. In validation, progression to ophthalmopathy was predicted by the model with around 70% sensitivity and 72.22% specificity, a median of around 5.9 months before onset. Sample size was not statistically predetermined, and blinding of investigators to group allocation was not performed. A 13 V-J signature model separated ophthalmopathy from stable hyperthyroidism, with approximately 87% sensitivity and just under 84% specificity in cross-validation and 80%/75% in testing.

There are 16 amino acids in the CDR3, from cysteine to phenylalanine inclusive. This entry keeps only the CDR3 DNA: 48 bases, framed from base 1. CDR1 SQVTM and CDR2 ANQGSEA were looked up in the germline V gene. Points on this clonotype: Its antigen is still unknown. At one end the junction does not follow the germline gene, possibly because of a read error.

The TCR beta CDR3 regions were amplified from RNA transcripts. The first round of RT-PCR for the TCR CDR3 was performed with the HTBI primer set and the Qiagen OneStep RT-PCR kit. A second multiplex PCR round built the libraries, followed by size selection and purification. Paired-end sequencing of the libraries was performed with 100 bp reads on an Illumina HiSeq2000. Regarding the original processing steps: SOAPnuke was used to process the raw data, throwing out any read that contained adapters or uncalled bases, had a mean Phred below 15, or lacked an exact constant-primer or identifier match. High-quality paired reads were merged using COPE v1.2.5, and each unique nucleotide sequence was defined as a clonotype. MiTCR v1.1 was used to align clonotypes to the IMGT TRBV, TRBD and TRBJ reference segments. The analysis was restricted to V-J combinations with a frequency above 0.0001, which together covered 99.2% of the repertoires. The TCS score was defined as the ratio of F50 (clonal expansion) to E x V (chaos), calculated using BLOSUM62-based TCRdist between CDR3 peptides within each V-J. Welch's t-statistics and random forest reduced approximately 520 V-J features to fewer than 15, which were used in a naive Bayes classifier (R e1071). The public reads were reprocessed in TCRdb via fastp at Q25 and MiXCR, keeping in-frame beta chains. Rows are unified per CDR3 protein, each entry keeping the most common DNA and genes. TCRdb's processing, not the authors', yielded these V and J calls. This sample comprises over 150,000 distinct CDR3 sequences, around a sixth of them detected only once. Of the sample, roughly 55% is held by the ten largest clones.

A patient counted as having stable Graves' hyperthyroidism if no progression to ophthalmopathy occurred over 18 months of follow-up. Hyperthyroidism patients were newly diagnosed, with disease duration under 2 months, and aged 18 to 65 years. Any patient with an uncontrolled infection, another autoimmune disease, pregnancy or lactation was excluded. Diagnoses relied on clinical symptoms, serum thyroxine and TRAb, thyroid ultrasound and orbital computed tomography. Ficoll-Paque density gradient centrifugation was used to isolate PBMCs from approximately 10 ml of fresh peripheral blood. Total RNA was extracted with Trizol reagent, and quality was checked on an Agilent 2100 Bioanalyzer.

This receptor chain uses TRBV29-1 and TRBJ2-7, with TRBD1 as a weak D call on 6 bases. The origin of this receptor is a woman aged 50 to 60 with Graves' hyperthyroidism. The sample taken for sequencing was blood. The CDR3: CSATETRDTSSYEQYF. The bases read TGCAGCGCTACAGAAACCCGGGACACCAGCTCCTACGAACAGTACTTC.